The sequence of this T cell receptor beta chain was determined in a study of T cells after yellow fever vaccination (dated by TCRdb to the late 2010s). Background on the whole study: The SMART-Seq v4 Ultra Low Input RNA kit was used to prepare libraries from fractions with low cell numbers. To track T-cell clones before and after primary and booster YFV17D yellow fever vaccination, bulk TCR alpha and beta repertoires were sequenced longitudinally. Two healthy male donors made up the cohort, one aged 18 to 30 years and the other aged 30 to 39 years. Blood samples were taken at several timepoints before and after primary and secondary immunization, and bulk PBMC replicates and cell subsets were isolated. Results the study describes overall, beyond this receptor: After the booster, most of the clones that had expanded following primary vaccination were detected again (almost 98% of CD4 and around 88% of CD8), which suggests that memory was broadly maintained. A small share of clonotypes occurred in both CD4 and CD8 compartments, likely arising from convergent recombination. Compared with the primary T-cell response, the secondary T-cell response was weaker but faster, peaking on day 5 rather than day 15. Computational filtering was needed because FACS-sorted repertoires could contain abundant contaminating clonotypes from the bulk population. Because the study included only a couple of donors, the extent to which the findings can be generalized is limited.

The treatment or condition label for this specimen denotes: live attenuated yellow fever vaccine strain. Two biological replicates of bulk PBMCs were collected at each blood-draw timepoint. A standard Ficoll-Paque protocol was used to isolate PBMCs from peripheral blood. TriZol was used to extract RNA from bulk PBMCs, from CD4 and CD8 fractions, and from dextramer-positive and dextramer-negative fractions. This clonotype showed up many times. Its antigen target is currently unknown. Per-base quality was not reported, and no clone a single base away is much larger than it. Sequencing relied on an Illumina NovaSeq 6000. TCR cDNA was made using 5'RACE template switching, a step that added a universal primer site and unique molecular identifiers. Priming of cDNA synthesis was performed from both the TCR alpha and TCR beta constant segments. Two PCR steps were used to amplify libraries, with sample barcodes and sequencing adapters being added in the second step. Sequencing of libraries was done on Illumina HiSeq 2500 (2x100 bp) or NovaSeq (2x150 bp). Processing in the source paper ran as follows. Reads were demultiplexed and collapsed into UMI consensus sequences with MIGEC, and V(D)J alignment was performed with MiXCR. Using edgeR on replicate PBMC samples, clonotypes were called vaccine-responding if FDR was below 0.01 and the log2 fold change was above 5 up to day 15. Each bulk clonotype received a CD4 or CD8 identity based on whether the sequenced CD4 or CD8 repertoire contained that clonotype at higher abundance. TCRdb reprocessed the public reads (quality trimming at Q25 with fastp, clone calling with MiXCR) and kept in-frame beta chains. Under each unique CDR3 protein, matching rows form one entry showing the most common genes and DNA. TCRdb assigned the V and J calls; the authors' analysis was not used. For this sample the table gives a few hundred thousand distinct CDR3 sequences, of which 3.6% were detected only once. The biggest ten clones account for 15% to 20% of the sample.

The input for sequencing was PBMCs, taken 15 days after the yellow fever booster vaccination. The clonotype comes from a man aged 18 to 29 who received the YFV17D yellow fever vaccine.

The DNA sequence is TGTGCCAGCAGCGTAGCGCCCTCCTCTGGAAACACCATATATTTT. Its translation is CASSVAPSSGNTIYF. Here the chain combines TRBV9 and TRBJ1-3, with no reliable assignment of the D segment. As encoded in the germline V gene, CDR1 is SGDLS while CDR2 is YYNGEE. The CDR3 has 15 amino acids, counting the end cysteine and phenylalanine. Here the CDR3 DNA is all that survives: 45 bases in frame from base 1. Trimming takes 0 bases from V and 0 bases from J, and the germline ends sit 7 bases apart.